This T cell receptor beta chain came from a study of T cell repertoires in cytomegalovirus infection (dated by TCRdb to between 2019 and 2020). With regard to the full study: The HLA type of each donor mattered for the analysis, because public TCR beta signatures pointed to carriage of CMV infection along with the matching HLA type.

V was cut back by 7 bases and J by 8 bases, leaving a gap of 15 bases between them. The CDR3 sequence holds 13 residues, the cysteine and phenylalanine included. CDR3 DNA only is kept here, 39 bases in frame from base 1. CDR1 MNHNS and CDR2 SASEGT were looked up in the germline V gene. General study outcomes and caveats: In both this cohort and an independent cohort of over 350 donors, the cumulative frequency of public TCR beta family members distinguished carriers of CMV infection plus the relevant HLA type. The ex vivo response was dominated by HLA-C-restricted CMV-specific TCR beta clonotypes, which also provided the single most frequent clonotype in two of eight donors.

To note about this clonotype: Its target antigen remains unknown. The sample holds no much larger clone one base away, and base qualities are not on file.

Sequencing relied on an Illumina HiSeq 1500. TCRdb itself trimmed the public reads at Q25 with fastp, ran MiXCR and retained productive beta chains. A single entry per CDR3 protein holds the most common genes and DNA from its merged rows. The sample data list more than 400,000 distinct CDR3 sequences, and 26% of these were observed just once. Roughly an eighth of the sample is in the top ten clones. The sequence was collected from a human donor in good health (CMV status not recorded). Some clones in this sample may be carry-over from other donors' samples. This sequence uses TRBV6-1 and TRBJ1-5; no confident D gene assignment can be made. Sequencing was performed on PBMCs. The DNA is TGTGCCAGCATCCCTCGGGGTGCGGAGCCCCAGCATTTT. Protein translation: CASIPRGAEPQHF.